This T cell receptor beta chain was retrieved from a study of beta chain features in type 1 diabetes. Study-wide points: It was among patients, rather than healthy donors, that naive, central memory and Treg TCRB repertoires appeared more similar.

Expressed TCRB transcripts were sequenced after all isolated RNA was converted to cDNA. This table comes from immunoSEQ multiplex PCR, and its TCRdb copy is limited to in-frame clones, with some not included. The sample holds 150,000 or so clones, approximately 9.8% seen once. This CDR3 spans 14 amino acids. V was pared by 2 bases and J by 1 base, with 9 bases between. Germline lookup yields CDR1 KGHSH and CDR2 LQKENI. The sample holds a few counts of this clone. The antigen is unknown. The clonotype comes from a woman aged 40 to 50 in good health. The J gene is TRBJ2-7, the V gene TRBV18; D may be TRBD1 (5 bases). The sequenced sample was central memory CD4+ T cells from blood. The CDR3 loop reads CASSPETASYEQYF. CDR3 sequence (DNA): TGTGCCAGCTCACCAGAGACAGCTTCCTACGAGCAGTACTTC. Full variable domain (outside the CDR3, taken from reference TRBV18 and TRBJ2-7): NAGVMQNPRHLVRRRGQEARLRCSPMKGHSHVYWYRQLPEEGLKFMVYLQKENIIDESGMPKERFSAEFPKEGPSILRIQQVVRGDSAAYFCASSPETASYEQYFGPGTRLTVT.